This TCR beta chain was recorded in a study of T cell therapy after organ transplantation. Study-level background: Short-term post-therapy samples: blood collected 4 to 8 weeks after completing therapy. Study observations and caveats: Confounding by concurrent antirejection or antiviral medications was not assessed. Both transferred clonotypes and endogenous ones absent from products apparently reconstituted. Nonresponders had marked pretherapy clonal expansions and little post-therapy change.

Trimming removed 2 bases at V and 1 base at J, with 12 bases between. There are 16 residues in the CDR3. CDR1 and CDR2 from the germline V gene are SGHVS and FNYEAQ. This clone was seen more than once but under ten times. What it recognizes is unknown. The data were produced by immunoSEQ multiplex PCR, yet TCRdb's version contains in-frame clones alone and is incomplete. The sample lists 15,000 to 20,000 clones; about four fifths were seen once. Regarding time point: 4-8 weeks after completion of therapy. The chain links TRBV7-6 to TRBJ2-1; D is ambiguous. This sequence originates from a human patient who had received a solid organ transplant and had CMV disease. Some T cells may be graft donor cells. Sequencing was performed on CD8+ T cells from blood, taken after autologous CMV-specific T cell therapy. The CDR3 DNA follows: TGTGCCAGCAGCTTAAATGGCGAGCATTCCTACAATGAGCAGTTCTTC. Protein product: CASSLNGEHSYNEQFF.